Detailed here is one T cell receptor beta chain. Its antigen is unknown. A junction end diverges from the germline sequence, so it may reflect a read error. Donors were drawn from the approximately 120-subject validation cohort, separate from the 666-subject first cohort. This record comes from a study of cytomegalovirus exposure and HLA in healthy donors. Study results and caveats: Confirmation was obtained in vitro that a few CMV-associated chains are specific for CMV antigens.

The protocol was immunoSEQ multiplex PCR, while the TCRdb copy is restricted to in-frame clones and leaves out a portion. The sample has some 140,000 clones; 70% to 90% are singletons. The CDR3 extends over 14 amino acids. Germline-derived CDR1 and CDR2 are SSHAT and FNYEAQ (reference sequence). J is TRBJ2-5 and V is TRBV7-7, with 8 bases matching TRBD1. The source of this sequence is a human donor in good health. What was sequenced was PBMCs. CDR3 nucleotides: TGTGCTAGCAGCGTTGGACAGGGAACAGAGACCCAGTACTTC. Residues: CASSVGQGTETQYF. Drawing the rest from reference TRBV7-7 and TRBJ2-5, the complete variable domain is GAGVSQSPRYKVTKRGQDVTLRCDPISSHATLYWYQQALGQGPEFLTYFNYEAQPDKSGLPSDRFSAERPEGSISTLTIQRTEQRDSAMYRCASSVGQGTETQYFGPGTRLLVL.